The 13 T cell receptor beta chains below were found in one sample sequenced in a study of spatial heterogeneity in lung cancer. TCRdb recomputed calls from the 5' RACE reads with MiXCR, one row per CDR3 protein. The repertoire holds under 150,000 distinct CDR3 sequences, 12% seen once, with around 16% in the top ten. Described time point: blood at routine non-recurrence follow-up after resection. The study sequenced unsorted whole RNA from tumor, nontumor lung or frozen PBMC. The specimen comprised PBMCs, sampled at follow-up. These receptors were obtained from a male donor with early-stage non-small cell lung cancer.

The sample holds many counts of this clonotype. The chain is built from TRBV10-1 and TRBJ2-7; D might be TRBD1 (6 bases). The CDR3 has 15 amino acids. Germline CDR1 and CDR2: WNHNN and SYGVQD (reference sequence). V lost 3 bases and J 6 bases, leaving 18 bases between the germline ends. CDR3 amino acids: CASSEQGTGLGEQYF. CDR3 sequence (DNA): TGCGCCAGCAGTGAACAGGGAACAGGGCTTGGCGAGCAGTACTTC.

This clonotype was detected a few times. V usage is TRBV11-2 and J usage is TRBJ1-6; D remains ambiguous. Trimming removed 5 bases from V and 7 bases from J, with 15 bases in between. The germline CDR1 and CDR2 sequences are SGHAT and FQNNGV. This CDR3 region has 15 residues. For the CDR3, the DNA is TGTGCCAGCAGCCTCGGTCTAGGAGAGAATTCACCCCTCCACTTT. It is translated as CASSLGLGENSPLHF.

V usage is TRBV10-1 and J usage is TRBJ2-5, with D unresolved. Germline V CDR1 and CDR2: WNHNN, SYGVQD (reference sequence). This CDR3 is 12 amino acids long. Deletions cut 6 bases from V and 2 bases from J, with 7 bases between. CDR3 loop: CASSGSQETQYF. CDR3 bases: TGCGCCAGCAGCGGGTCGCAAGAGACCCAGTACTTC.

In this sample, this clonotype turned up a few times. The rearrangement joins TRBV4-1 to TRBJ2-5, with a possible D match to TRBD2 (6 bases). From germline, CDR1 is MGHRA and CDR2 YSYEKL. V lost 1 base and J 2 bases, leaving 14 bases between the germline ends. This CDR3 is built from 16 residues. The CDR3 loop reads CASSQGIGTLQETQYF. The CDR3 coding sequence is TGCGCCAGCAGCCAAGGTATAGGGACTCTACAAGAGACCCAGTACTTC.

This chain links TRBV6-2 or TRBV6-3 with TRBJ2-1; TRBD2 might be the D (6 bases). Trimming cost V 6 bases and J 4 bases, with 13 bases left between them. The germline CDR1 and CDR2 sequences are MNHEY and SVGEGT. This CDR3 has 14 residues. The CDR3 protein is CASRAGTPYNEQFF. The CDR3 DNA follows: TGTGCCAGCAGGGCCGGGACTCCTTACAATGAGCAGTTCTTC.

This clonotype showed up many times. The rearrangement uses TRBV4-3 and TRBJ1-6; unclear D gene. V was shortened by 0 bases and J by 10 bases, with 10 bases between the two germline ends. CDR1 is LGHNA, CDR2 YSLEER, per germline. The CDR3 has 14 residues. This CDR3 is CASSQDHGGSPLHF. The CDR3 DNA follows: TGCGCCAGCAGCCAAGATCACGGTGGATCACCCCTCCACTTT.

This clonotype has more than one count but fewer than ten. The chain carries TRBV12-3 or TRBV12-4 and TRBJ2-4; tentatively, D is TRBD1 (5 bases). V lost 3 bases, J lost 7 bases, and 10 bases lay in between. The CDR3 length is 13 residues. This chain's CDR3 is CASSFAQGNIQYF. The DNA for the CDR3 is TGTGCCAGCAGTTTTGCCCAGGGTAACATTCAGTACTTC.

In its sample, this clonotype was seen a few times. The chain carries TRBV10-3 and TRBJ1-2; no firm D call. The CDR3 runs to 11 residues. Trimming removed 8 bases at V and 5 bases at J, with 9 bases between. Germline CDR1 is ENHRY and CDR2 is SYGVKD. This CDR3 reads CAISQLYGYTF. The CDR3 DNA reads TGTGCCATCTCCCAGTTATATGGCTACACCTTC.

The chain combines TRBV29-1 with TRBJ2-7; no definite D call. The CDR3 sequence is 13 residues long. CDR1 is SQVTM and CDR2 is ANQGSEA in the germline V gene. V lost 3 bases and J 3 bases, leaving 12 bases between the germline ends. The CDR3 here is CSVEGFEDYEQYF. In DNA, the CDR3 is TGCAGCGTTGAGGGCTTCGAGGACTACGAGCAGTACTTC.

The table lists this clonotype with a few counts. This CDR3 reads CASSQVSRQNYNEQFF. The CDR3 bases are TGCGCCAGCAGCCAAGTATCCCGACAGAACTACAATGAGCAGTTCTTC. This chain links TRBV4-1 with TRBJ2-1; D is possibly TRBD1 (5 bases). Germline V gives CDR1 MGHRA, CDR2 YSYEKL. V was trimmed by 1 base and J by 3 bases, leaving 13 bases between them. The CDR3 is 16 residues long.

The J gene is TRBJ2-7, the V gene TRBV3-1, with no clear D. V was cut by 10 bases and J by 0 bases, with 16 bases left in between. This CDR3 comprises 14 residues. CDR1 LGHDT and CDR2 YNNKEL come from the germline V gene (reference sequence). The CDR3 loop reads CATSRTGVSYEQYF. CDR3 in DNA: TGTGCCACCTCAAGGACGGGTGTCTCCTACGAGCAGTACTTC.

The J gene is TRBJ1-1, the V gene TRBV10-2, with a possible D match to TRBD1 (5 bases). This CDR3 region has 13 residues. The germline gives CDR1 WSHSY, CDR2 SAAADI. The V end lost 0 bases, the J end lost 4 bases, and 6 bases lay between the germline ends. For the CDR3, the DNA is TGCGCCAGCAGTGAGTCGGGGGGCACTGAAGCTTTCTTT. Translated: CASSESGGTEAFF.

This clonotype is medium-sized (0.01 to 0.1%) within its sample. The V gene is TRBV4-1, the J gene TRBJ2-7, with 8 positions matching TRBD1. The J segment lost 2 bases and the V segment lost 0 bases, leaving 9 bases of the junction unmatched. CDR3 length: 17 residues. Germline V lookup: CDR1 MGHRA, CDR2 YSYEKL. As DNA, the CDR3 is TGCGCCAGCAGCCAAGATGCCCTCCTACAGGGGGCCTACGAGCAGTACTTC. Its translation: CASSQDALLQGAYEQYF.